The 2 T cell receptor beta chains below all came from one sample that was sequenced in a study of blood T cell repertoires in COVID-19. Sequencing used immunoSEQ multiplex PCR; TCRdb keeps in-frame clones, though not all of them. The data contain 200,000 to 250,000 clones, approximately 81% of them singletons. The sequenced sample consisted of peripheral blood. Receptor source: a woman in her fifties or sixties who had recovered from COVID-19.

This clone has at least ten counts. The chain couples TRBV19 to TRBJ2-7, with a tentative D call TRBD2 (5 bases). Per the germline V gene, CDR1 is LNHDA and CDR2 is SQIVND (reference sequence). V gave up 6 bases and J gave up 3 bases, with 9 bases separating them. The CDR3 loop spans 12 amino acids. This CDR3 reads CASRDSNYEQYF. In DNA form, the CDR3 reads TGTGCCAGTAGGGACTCCAACTACGAGCAGTACTTC. Using reference TRBV19 and TRBJ2-7 for the parts outside the CDR3, the full variable domain is DGGITQSPKYLFRKEGQNVTLSCEQNLNHDAMYWYRQDPGQGLRLIYYSQIVNDFQKGDIAEGYSVSREKKESFPLTVTSAQKNPTAFYLCASRDSNYEQYFGPGTRLTVT.

This chain joins TRBV11-2 and TRBJ1-1; D might be TRBD1 (5 bases). Looked up from germline, CDR1 is SGHAT and CDR2 is FQNNGV. Trimming took off 5 bases at V and 1 base at J, with 8 bases between the two ends. The CDR3 sequence is 13 residues long. The CDR3 nucleotides read TGTGCCAGCAGCGTCGACAGGAACACTGAAGCTTTCTTT. Encoded protein: CASSVDRNTEAFF.